The present T cell receptor beta chain was sequenced within a study of blood T cell repertoires in COVID-19. Trimming stripped 0 bases from V and 10 bases from J, with 12 bases between. The length of the CDR3 is 13 residues. The germline CDR1 and CDR2 sequences are SGHVS and FQNEAQ. The data were produced by immunoSEQ multiplex PCR, yet TCRdb's version contains in-frame clones alone and is incomplete. This sample has some 300,000 clones, with about 89% found just once. Before being deemed recovered, Cohort 3 donors had two negative PCRs, clearance, or symptom resolution. The sample was PBMCs or T cells enriched from blood (not recorded which). The V gene is TRBV7-8, the J gene TRBJ1-2, with unresolved D. This clonotype was obtained from a woman between 35 and 50 years old who had recovered from COVID-19. This CDR3 is CASSLAGGRIYTF. Here the CDR3 DNA reads TGTGCCAGCAGCTTAGCGGGAGGGAGAATCTACACCTTC.